Listed below are T cell receptor beta chains from one sample, sequenced in a study of beta chain features in type 1 diabetes. Profiled with immunoSEQ multiplex PCR; TCRdb holds only in-frame clones, not every one. The profile shows about 400,000 clones, around 12% of them singletons. The sequenced material came from naive CD4+ T cells from blood. Receptors originate from a man between 18 and 35 years old in good health. Both conserved end residues are part of each CDR3. Fields, in order: J gene, D gene, clone size, V gene, CDR3 DNA, CDR3 protein. D genes are given only for firm matches. Size is omitted from some rows. Given values are once, few, many or a class for expanded clones.

j_gene: TRBJ1-1
d_gene: .
abundance: .
v_gene: TRBV9
CDR3nt: TGTGCCAGCAGCGTAGCTTGGGCCGCCACTGAAGCTTTCTTT
CDR3aa: CASSVAWAATEAFF

j_gene: TRBJ2-5
d_gene: .
abundance: .
v_gene: TRBV5-1
CDR3nt: TGCGCCAGCAGCTATGGACAACAAGAGACCCAGTACTTC
CDR3aa: CASSYGQQETQYF

j_gene: TRBJ1-1
d_gene: .
abundance: .
v_gene: TRBV28
CDR3nt: TGTGTAGCTCGGGGCACTGAAGCTTTCTTT
CDR3aa: CVARGTEAFF

j_gene: TRBJ1-2
d_gene: TRBD1
abundance: few
v_gene: TRBV6-6
CDR3nt: TGTGCCAGCAGTACCGGGACAGCCACATATGGCTACACCTTC
CDR3aa: CASSTGTATYGYTF

j_gene: TRBJ2-7
d_gene: .
abundance: .
v_gene: TRBV6-6
CDR3nt: TGTGCCAGCAGGGGGGGGCCCAGTACCTACGAGCAGTACTTC
CDR3aa: CASRGGPSTYEQYF

j_gene: TRBJ1-2
d_gene: .
abundance: few
v_gene: TRBV7-9
CDR3nt: TGTGCCAGCAGCGCCATGGGCAGGGATTATGGCTACACCTTC
CDR3aa: CASSAMGRDYGYTF

j_gene: TRBJ2-2
d_gene: TRBD1
abundance: .
v_gene: TRBV5-8
CDR3nt: TGTGCCACGCACATATACAGGGGGGTTAACACCGGGGAGCTGTTTTTT
CDR3aa: CATHIYRGVNTGELFF

j_gene: TRBJ1-4
d_gene: TRBD1
abundance: few
v_gene: TRBV7-9
CDR3nt: TGTGCCAGCAGTTTCACCGGGACAGTTAATGAAAAACTGTTTTTT
CDR3aa: CASSFTGTVNEKLFF

j_gene: TRBJ2-1
d_gene: TRBD2
abundance: few
v_gene: TRBV6-1
CDR3nt: TGTGCCAGCAGTGAAGCTTCAGCGGGGGGGCAAATCCCCTACAATGAGCAGTTCTTC
CDR3aa: CASSEASAGGQIPYNEQFF

j_gene: TRBJ2-7
d_gene: .
abundance: few
v_gene: TRBV14
CDR3nt: TGTGCCAGCAGCCAAGGATACAACAGGGCCCCCTACGAGCAGTACTTC
CDR3aa: CASSQGYNRAPYEQYF

j_gene: TRBJ1-1
d_gene: .
abundance: .
v_gene: TRBV7-3
CDR3nt: TGTGCCAGCAGCTTAAGTGGGCCTGACACTGAAGCTTTCTTT
CDR3aa: CASSLSGPDTEAFF

j_gene: TRBJ2-7
d_gene: TRBD2
abundance: .
v_gene: TRBV5-1
CDR3nt: TGCGCCAGCAGCTTAAGCGGGGGGCGCCCCTACGAGCAGTACTTC
CDR3aa: CASSLSGGRPYEQYF

j_gene: TRBJ2-2
d_gene: .
abundance: few
v_gene: TRBV5-4
CDR3nt: TGTGCCAGCAGCTTGGGTCAGGGGACCACCGGGGAGCTGTTTTTT
CDR3aa: CASSLGQGTTGELFF